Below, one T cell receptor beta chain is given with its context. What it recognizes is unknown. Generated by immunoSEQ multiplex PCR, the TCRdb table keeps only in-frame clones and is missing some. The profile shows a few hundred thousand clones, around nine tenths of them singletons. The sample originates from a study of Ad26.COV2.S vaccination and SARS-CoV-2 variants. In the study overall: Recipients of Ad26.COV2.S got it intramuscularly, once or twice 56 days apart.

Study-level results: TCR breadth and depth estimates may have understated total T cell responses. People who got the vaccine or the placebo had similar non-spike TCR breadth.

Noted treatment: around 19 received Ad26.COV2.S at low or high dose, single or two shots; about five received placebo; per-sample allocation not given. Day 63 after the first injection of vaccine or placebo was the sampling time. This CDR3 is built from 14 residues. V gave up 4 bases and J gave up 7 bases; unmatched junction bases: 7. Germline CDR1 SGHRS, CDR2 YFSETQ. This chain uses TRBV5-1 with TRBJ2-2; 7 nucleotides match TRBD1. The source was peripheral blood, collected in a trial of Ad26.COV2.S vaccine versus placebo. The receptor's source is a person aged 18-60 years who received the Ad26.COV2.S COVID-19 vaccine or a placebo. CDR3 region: CASSIRQGGGELFF. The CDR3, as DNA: TGCGCCAGCAGCATACGACAGGGTGGCGGGGAGCTGTTTTTT.